The 20 T cell receptor beta chains reported below all come from one sample, sequenced in a study of control samples from healthy donors and cancer patients. Method: immunoSEQ multiplex PCR; TCRdb's copy keeps in-frame clones and lacks some. The sample holds around 93,000 clones, roughly 90% seen once. Sequenced: blood. The receptors here all came from a human donor in good health. The donor label of this sample is uncertain.

The chain combines TRBV3-1 (or the pseudogene TRBV3-2) with TRBJ1-5, with a tentative D call TRBD1 (5 bases). CDR1 and CDR2 (germline): LGHDT, YNNKEL (reference sequence). The CDR3 length is 14 residues. Trimming took off 0 bases at V and 4 bases at J, with 7 bases between the two ends. The CDR3 here is CASSQDWGNQPQHF. The CDR3 DNA reads as TGTGCCAGCAGCCAAGATTGGGGGAATCAGCCCCAGCATTTT.

This chain connects TRBV10-3 to TRBJ1-2; D perhaps matches TRBD1 (5 bases). Germline values: CDR1 ENHRY, CDR2 SYGVKD. Trimming stripped 11 bases from V and 0 bases from J, with 19 bases between. The CDR3 has 15 residues. This CDR3 is CASLGHEKANYGYTF. CDR3 coding DNA: TGTGCCTCTCTAGGACATGAGAAAGCTAACTATGGCTACACCTTC.

CDR3 residues: CASSELGTDRSSTLHF. Here the CDR3 DNA reads TGTGCCAGCAGTGAACTCGGGACAGACCGAAGTTCTACCCTCCACTTT. The V gene is TRBV6-1, the J gene TRBJ1-6, with 7 positions matching TRBD1. The junction had 15 bases not matched to a gene; V was cut back by 2 bases and J by 14 bases. The V gene's germline CDR1 is MNHNS and CDR2 SASEGT. This CDR3 region has 16 residues.

The rearrangement uses TRBV28 and TRBJ2-7; 9 nucleotides agree with TRBD2. Germline loops: CDR1 MDHEN, CDR2 SYDVKM. V shed 5 bases, J shed 7 bases, and the junction held 9 bases outside the gene matches. The CDR3 has 14 amino acids. The CDR3 coding sequence is TGTGCCAGCAGTACCCTAGCGGGGATAGGGGAGCAGTACTTC. It codes for CASSTLAGIGEQYF.

This clone showed up just once. V is TRBV28 and J is TRBJ1-6; TRBD1 matches 12 bases. The V gene end was trimmed by 3 bases and the J gene end by 2 bases; junction bases not matched to a gene: 2. Germline CDR1 is MDHEN and CDR2 is SYDVKM. The CDR3 consists of 17 residues. DNA of the CDR3: TGTGCCAGCAGTTTGGGACAGGGGGCGACCTATAATTCACCCCTCCACTTT. The encoded protein is CASSLGQGATYNSPLHF.

The rearrangement links TRBV3-1 (or the pseudogene TRBV3-2) to TRBJ1-2, with 7 bases aligning to TRBD1. Germline trimming cut 5 bases from V and 3 bases from J; bases unmatched to any gene: 3. The CDR3 has 13 amino acids. Germline V gene lookup returns CDR1 LGHDT and CDR2 YNNKEL (reference sequence). CDR3 sequence (DNA): TGTGCCAGCAGCGAGGACAGGTACTATGGCTACACCTTC. It is translated as CASSEDRYYGYTF.

The CDR3: CATSRDRRDEGYTF. CDR3 bases: TGTGCCACCAGCAGAGATAGAAGGGATGAAGGCTACACCTTC. The chain uses TRBV15 and TRBJ1-2; D is undetermined. The V gene lost 0 bases and the J gene lost 8 bases, with 13 bases spanning the gap. The CDR3 covers 14 residues. The germline gives CDR1 LNHNV, CDR2 YYDKDF (reference sequence). The variable domain in full, completed from reference TRBV15 and TRBJ1-2, reads DAMVIQNPRYQVTQFGKPVTLSCSQTLNHNVMYWYQQKSSQAPKLLFHYYDKDFNNEADTPDNFQSRRPNTSFCFLDIRSPGLGDTAMYLCATSRDRRDEGYTFGSGTRLTVV.

The chain has TRBV5-1 and TRBJ1-3; D is unresolved. Trimming removed 4 bases at V and 0 bases at J, with 11 bases between. Germline V gives CDR1 SGHRS, CDR2 YFSETQ. This CDR3 is 15 amino acids long. The CDR3 region has the DNA TGCGCCAGCAGCCCGGACGGTACCTCTGGAAACACCATATATTTT. It yields the protein CASSPDGTSGNTIYF.

This chain connects TRBV11-2 to TRBJ1-1; D uncertain. Per the germline V gene, CDR1 is SGHAT and CDR2 is FQNNGV. V was trimmed by 3 bases and J by 1 base, leaving 9 bases between them. This CDR3 comprises 14 residues. As DNA, the CDR3 is TGTGCCAGCAGCTTCTACGACAAGAACACTGAAGCTTTCTTT. Protein: CASSFYDKNTEAFF.

The chain links TRBV12-5 to TRBJ1-4; 7 positions agree with TRBD1. V lost 5 bases to trimming and J lost 4 bases; unmatched junction nucleotides: 7. Germline V gene lookup returns CDR1 LGHNT and CDR2 FRNRAP. The CDR3 has 15 amino acids. Written as DNA, the CDR3 is TGTGCTAGTGGTGCCGCCGGGACAGATAATGAAAAACTGTTTTTT. Translating gives CASGAAGTDNEKLFF.

The chain links TRBV7-8 to TRBJ1-1; D is ambiguous. Germline assignment: CDR1 SGHVS and CDR2 FQNEAQ. Trimming left V 1 base short and J 3 bases short, with 6 bases between. This CDR3 has 13 residues. CDR3 in DNA: TGTGCCAGCAGCTTAGAAGCGGACACTGAAGCTTTCTTT. It is translated as CASSLEADTEAFF.

The chain uses TRBV7-2 and TRBJ1-4, with D unresolved. The V end was cut by 2 bases, the J end by 7 bases, with 5 bases between. The germline V gene encodes CDR1 SGHTA and CDR2 FQGNSA. CDR3 size: 12 residues. As DNA, the CDR3 is TGTGCCAGCAGCTTAAACGGTGAAAAACTGTTTTTT. This sequence encodes CASSLNGEKLFF.

The chain couples TRBV7-9 to TRBJ1-1, with D perhaps TRBD1 (6 bases). Per germline, CDR1 SEHNR and CDR2 FQNEAQ (reference sequence). CDR3 size: 13 residues. Trimming cost V 2 bases and J 7 bases, with 11 bases left between them. The CDR3 DNA follows: TGTGCCAGCAGCTTAACCCGGGACAATGAAGCTTTCTTT. Encoded protein: CASSLTRDNEAFF.

The gene calls are TRBV6-6 and TRBJ1-4; D not certain. V shed 2 bases and J shed 8 bases, with 12 bases lying between them. This CDR3 is built from 14 residues. Germline assignment: CDR1 MNHNY and CDR2 SVGAGI (reference sequence). The CDR3 nucleotides read TGTGCCAGCAGTTACAAAGGAACTCGGGAAAAACTGTTTTTT. The encoded protein is CASSYKGTREKLFF.

This clone was seen a single time. This sequence joins TRBV2 and TRBJ2-6; 7 nucleotides agree with TRBD1. Germline V gene data show CDR1 as SNHLY and CDR2 as FYNNEI. This CDR3 contains 16 residues. Trimming at V came to 11 bases and at J to 0 bases, leaving 10 bases not matched to a gene. For the CDR3, the DNA is TGTGCCGGAAAAGGGGGCTTAAACTCTGGGGCCAACGTCCTGACTTTC. It is translated as CAGKGGLNSGANVLTF. The complete variable domain, with remaining parts taken from reference TRBV2 and TRBJ2-6, reads EPEVTQTPSHQVTQMGQEVILRCVPISNHLYFYWYRQILGQKVEFLVSFYNNEISEKSEIFDDQFSVERPDGSNFTLKIRSTKLEDSAMYFCAGKGGLNSGANVLTFGAGSRLTVL.

This sequence joins TRBV11-2 and TRBJ2-1; 7 nucleotides align to TRBD1. Germline CDR1 is SGHAT and CDR2 is FQNNGV. This CDR3 region has 18 residues. The J segment lost 7 bases and the V segment lost 5 bases, leaving 20 bases of the junction unmatched. The CDR3 sequence: CASSPTFYPGQGENEQFF. CDR3 DNA sequence: TGTGCCAGCAGCCCCACTTTTTACCCGGGGCAGGGGGAAAATGAGCAGTTCTTC. The variable domain in full, completed from reference TRBV11-2 and TRBJ2-1, reads EAGVAQSPRYKIIEKRQSVAFWCNPISGHATLYWYQQILGQGPKLLIQFQNNGVVDDSQLPKDRFSAERLKGVDSTLKIQPAKLEDSAVYLCASSPTFYPGQGENEQFFGPGTRLTVL.

The rearrangement uses TRBV18 and TRBJ1-1; the match to TRBD1 covers 7 bases. With 1 base clipped from V and 4 bases from J, the junction kept 0 bases outside the gene matches. This CDR3 is built from 13 residues. Germline-derived CDR1 and CDR2 are KGHSH and LQKENI. CDR3 protein: CASSPRQGTEAFF. CDR3 nucleotides: TGTGCCAGCTCACCACGACAGGGCACTGAAGCTTTCTTT.

The chain has TRBV6-5 and TRBJ2-5; 8 nucleotides match TRBD2. Germline V gives CDR1 MNHEY, CDR2 SVGAGI. There are 14 residues in the CDR3. J lost 5 bases, V lost 1 base, and 3 bases had no gene match. Here the CDR3 reads CASSYWTSRETQYF. The CDR3 DNA reads as TGTGCCAGCAGTTACTGGACTAGCAGGGAGACCCAGTACTTC.

This chain uses TRBV20-1 with TRBJ2-2, with 8 nucleotides matching TRBD2. Germline V gene data show CDR1 as DFQATT and CDR2 as SNEGSKA (reference sequence). The CDR3 has 16 residues. V was clipped by 3 bases and J by 2 bases; unmatched bases: 8. Here the CDR3 reads CSASEAGAYNTGELFF. The DNA of the CDR3 is TGCAGTGCTAGTGAAGCGGGGGCCTATAACACCGGGGAGCTGTTTTTT.

The V call is TRBV29-1, the J call TRBJ1-4, with D possibly TRBD1 on 6 matching bases. The germline V and J ends were trimmed by 3 bases and 7 bases, with 12 bases remaining between them. The CDR3 sequence is 13 residues long. The V gene's germline CDR1 is SQVTM and CDR2 ANQGSEA. The chain's CDR3 is CSVDTGRGEKLFF. The CDR3 DNA reads as TGCAGCGTTGATACAGGGAGAGGTGAAAAACTGTTTTTT.